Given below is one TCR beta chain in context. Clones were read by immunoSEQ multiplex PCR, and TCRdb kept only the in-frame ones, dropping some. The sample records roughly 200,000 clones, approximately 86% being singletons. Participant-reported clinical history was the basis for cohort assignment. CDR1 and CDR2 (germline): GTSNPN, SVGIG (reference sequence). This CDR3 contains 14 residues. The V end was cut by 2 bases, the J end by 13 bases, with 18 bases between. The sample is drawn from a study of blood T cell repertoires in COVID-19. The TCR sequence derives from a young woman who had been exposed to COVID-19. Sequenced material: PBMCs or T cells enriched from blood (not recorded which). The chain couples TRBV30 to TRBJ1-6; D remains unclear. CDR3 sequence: CAWSPGPRVVPLHF. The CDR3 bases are TGTGCCTGGAGTCCGGGTCCTCGCGTGGTCCCCCTCCACTTT.